Sequencing of this TCR beta chain was carried out in a study of early stage breast cancer tumors. Method: immunoSEQ multiplex PCR; TCRdb's copy keeps in-frame clones and lacks some. The sample has 35,000 to 45,000 clones; roughly 70% are singletons. Germline V CDR1 and CDR2: LGHNT, FRNRAP. V was cut by 0 bases and J by 7 bases, with 7 bases left in between. This CDR3 has 13 amino acids. The source of this sequence is a person aged 55-75 years with breast cancer. The sample consisted of blood. The rearrangement uses TRBV12-5 and TRBJ2-1; unclear D gene. In DNA form, the CDR3 reads TGTGCTAGTGGTTTGGTGGACGGGAATGAGCAGTTCTTC. Translation: CASGLVDGNEQFF.